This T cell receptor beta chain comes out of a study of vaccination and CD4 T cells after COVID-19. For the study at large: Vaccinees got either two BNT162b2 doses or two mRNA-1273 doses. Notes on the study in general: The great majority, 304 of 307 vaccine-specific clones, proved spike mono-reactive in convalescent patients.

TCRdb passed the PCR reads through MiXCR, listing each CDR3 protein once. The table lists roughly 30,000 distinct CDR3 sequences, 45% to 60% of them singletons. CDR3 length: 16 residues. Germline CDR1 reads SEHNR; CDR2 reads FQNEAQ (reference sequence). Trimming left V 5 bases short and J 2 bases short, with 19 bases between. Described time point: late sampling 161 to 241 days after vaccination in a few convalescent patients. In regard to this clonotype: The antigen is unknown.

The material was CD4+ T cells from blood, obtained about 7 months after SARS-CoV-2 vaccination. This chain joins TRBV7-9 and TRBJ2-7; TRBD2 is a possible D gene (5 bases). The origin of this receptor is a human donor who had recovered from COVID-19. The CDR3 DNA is TGTGCCAGCAGCGCAGTGACGGGGATGGGAACCTACGAGCAGTACTTC. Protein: CASSAVTGMGTYEQYF. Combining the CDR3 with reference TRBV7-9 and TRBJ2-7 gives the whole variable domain DTGVSQNPRHKITKRGQNVTFRCDPISEHNRLYWYRQTLGQGPEFLTYFQNEAQLEKSRLLSDRFSAERPKGSFSTLEIQRTEQGDSAMYLCASSAVTGMGTYEQYFGPGTRLTVT.